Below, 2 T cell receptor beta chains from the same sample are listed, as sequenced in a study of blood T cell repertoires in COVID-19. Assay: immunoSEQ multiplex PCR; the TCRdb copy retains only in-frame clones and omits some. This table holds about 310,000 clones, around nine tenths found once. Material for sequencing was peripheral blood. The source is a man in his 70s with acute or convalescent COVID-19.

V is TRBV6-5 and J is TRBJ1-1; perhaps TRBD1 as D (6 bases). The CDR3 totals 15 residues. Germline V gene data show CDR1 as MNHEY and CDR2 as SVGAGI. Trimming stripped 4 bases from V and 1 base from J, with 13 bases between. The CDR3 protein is CASSWTVAWNTEAFF. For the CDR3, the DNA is TGTGCCAGCAGTTGGACAGTTGCTTGGAACACTGAAGCTTTCTTT.

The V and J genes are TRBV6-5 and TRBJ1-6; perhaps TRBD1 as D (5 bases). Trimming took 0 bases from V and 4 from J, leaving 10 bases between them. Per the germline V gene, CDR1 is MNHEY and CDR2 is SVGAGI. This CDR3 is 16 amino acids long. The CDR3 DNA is TGTGCCAGCAGTTACTCGGGGCAGGCGTATAATTCACCCCTCCACTTT. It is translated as CASSYSGQAYNSPLHF.